The 24 T cell receptor beta chains given below trace back to one sample, sequenced in a study of PD-L1 blockade in urothelial cancer. Assay: immunoSEQ multiplex PCR; the TCRdb copy retains only in-frame clones and omits some. The sample includes some 51,000 clones, approximately 90% of them seen just once. Time point meaning: peripheral blood 6 weeks after treatment start. Sequencing used PBMCs, obtained around atezolizumab (anti-PD-L1) treatment. Receptor source: a man in his 60s with urothelial cancer.

This clone has more than one count but fewer than ten. The rearrangement uses TRBV5-4 and TRBJ1-2; possible D gene TRBD1, 6 bases. CDR1 is SGHNT, CDR2 YYREEE, per germline (reference sequence). Between the trimmed V and J ends, which lost 5 bases and 2 bases, there was a span of 10 bases. The CDR3 covers 13 residues. CDR3 residues: CASRSTGNYGYTF. The CDR3 nucleotides read TGTGCCAGCAGATCCACAGGGAACTATGGCTACACCTTC.

V gene TRBV2 combines with J gene TRBJ1-2; D not resolved. The CDR3 spans 15 residues. Per germline, CDR1 SNHLY and CDR2 FYNNEI. V was clipped by 5 bases and J by 4 bases, with 17 bases between them. CDR3 coding DNA: TGTGCCAGCAGTAACTCAGCCCTACGGGGCTATGGCTACACCTTC. Protein: CASSNSALRGYGYTF.

The rearrangement uses TRBV28 and TRBJ2-7; tentative D call: TRBD1 (5 bases). Trimming left V 2 bases short and J 6 bases short, with 14 bases between. Per the germline V gene, CDR1 is MDHEN and CDR2 is SYDVKM. CDR3 size: 14 residues. The CDR3 spells CASSLGAPGSEQYF. The CDR3, as DNA: TGTGCCAGCAGTTTAGGGGCTCCTGGCAGCGAGCAGTACTTC.

V gene TRBV28 combines with J gene TRBJ1-5; D not certain. Germline V gene lookup returns CDR1 MDHEN and CDR2 SYDVKM. The CDR3 consists of 14 residues. V was pared by 5 bases and J by 1 base, with 9 bases between. The CDR3 coding sequence is TGTGCCAGCAGTCTCTGGGAGAGCAATCAGCCCCAGCATTTT. Protein: CASSLWESNQPQHF.

This sequence joins TRBV1 and TRBJ2-7; TRBD2, the D gene given by the table, was not confirmed from the DNA. TRBV1 corresponds to a pseudogene. The CDR3 is made up of 17 amino acids. This chain's CDR3 is CTSSHPDLGLAGGLPIF. As DNA, the CDR3 is TGCACCAGCAGCCATCCGGATTTGGGACTAGCGGGGGGACTTCCAATCTTC.

The V and J genes are TRBV5-4 and TRBJ1-1; D perhaps matches TRBD1 (6 bases). The germline CDR1 and CDR2 sequences are SGHNT and YYREEE (reference sequence). With 4 bases removed from V and 3 bases from J, the gap between germline ends came to 16 bases. This CDR3 has 15 residues. CDR3 region: CASSPPGGLYTEAFF. The CDR3 nucleotides read TGTGCCAGCAGCCCCCCCGGGGGGCTGTACACTGAAGCTTTCTTT.

Worth noting for this clone: Other DNA sequences from this sample encode an identical CDR3 as well. This CDR3 is CASSSRSDTQYF. CDR3 coding DNA: TGTGCCAGCAGCTCCAGATCAGATACGCAGTATTTT. The chain is built from TRBV11-2 and TRBJ2-3; D gene ambiguous. CDR1 and CDR2 (germline): SGHAT, FQNNGV. The CDR3 extends over 12 amino acids. The V end was cut by 4 bases, the J end by 4 bases, with 6 bases between. Variable domain in full (rest from reference TRBV11-2 and TRBJ2-3): EAGVAQSPRYKIIEKRQSVAFWCNPISGHATLYWYQQILGQGPKLLIQFQNNGVVDDSQLPKDRFSAERLKGVDSTLKIQPAKLEDSAVYLCASSSRSDTQYFGPGTRLTVL.

The V call is TRBV18, the J call TRBJ2-1, with a tentative D call TRBD1 (6 bases). The germline CDR1 and CDR2 sequences are KGHSH and LQKENI. CDR3 length equals 16 residues. Trimming left V 4 bases short and J 0 bases short, with 13 bases between. This CDR3 reads CASSRLQGGSYNEQFF. CDR3 nucleotides: TGTGCCAGCTCACGACTACAGGGTGGCTCCTACAATGAGCAGTTCTTC. Complete variable domain (other parts from reference TRBV18 and TRBJ2-1): NAGVMQNPRHLVRRRGQEARLRCSPMKGHSHVYWYRQLPEEGLKFMVYLQKENIIDESGMPKERFSAEFPKEGPSILRIQQVVRGDSAAYFCASSRLQGGSYNEQFFGPGTRLTVL.

The V gene is TRBV5-8, the J gene TRBJ2-7; D not certain. V was trimmed by 0 bases and J by 2 bases, leaving 9 bases between them. Germline values: CDR1 SGHTS, CDR2 YDEGEE. The CDR3 totals 14 residues. The CDR3 nucleotides are TGTGCCAGCAGCTTGGGGCAGGCCCCCTACGAGCAGTACTTC. Encoded protein: CASSLGQAPYEQYF. Full variable domain (remainder filled in from reference TRBV5-8 and TRBJ2-7): EAGVTQSPTHLIKTRGQQATLRCSPISGHTSVYWYQQALGLGLQFLLWYDEGEERNRGNFPPRFSGRQFPNYSSELNVNALELEDSALYLCASSLGQAPYEQYFGPGTRLTVT.

This chain connects TRBV27 to TRBJ1-2; 11 bases line up with TRBD1. Germline assignment: CDR1 MNHEY and CDR2 SMNVEV (reference sequence). CDR3 length: 15 residues. The V gene end was trimmed by 6 bases and the J gene end by 4 bases; junction bases not matched to a gene: 7. CDR3 loop: CASSSDRGRGYGYTF. The CDR3 DNA follows: TGTGCCAGCAGCTCGGACAGGGGGCGAGGCTATGGCTACACCTTC.

V gene TRBV7-2 combines with J gene TRBJ1-3; D uncertain. This CDR3 comprises 16 residues. Germline V gives CDR1 SGHTA, CDR2 FQGNSA. Trimming took off 1 base at V and 0 bases at J, with 10 bases between the two ends. CDR3: CASSLGSRLSGNTIYF. The CDR3 DNA sequence: TGTGCCAGCAGCTTAGGGAGTAGGCTCTCTGGAAACACCATATATTTT.

The V call is TRBV19, the J call TRBJ1-1, with 8 nucleotides matching TRBD1. The V segment lost 0 bases and the J segment 6 bases; nucleotides outside the gene matches: 6. Germline loops: CDR1 LNHDA, CDR2 SQIVND (reference sequence). CDR3 length: 15 amino acids. CDR3 nucleotides: TGTGCCAGTAGTATAGAGCGGACAGGGAGCCCTGAAGCTTTCTTT. Residues: CASSIERTGSPEAFF.

This rearrangement joins TRBV28 to TRBJ2-7; TRBD2 matches 9 bases. CDR1 is MDHEN and CDR2 is SYDVKM in the germline V gene. The V and J ends lost 2 bases and 7 bases, in that order; junction bases with no gene match: 6. CDR3 length: 14 residues. This CDR3 reads CASSLGTSPREQYF. The CDR3 DNA sequence: TGTGCCAGCAGTTTAGGGACTAGCCCGCGGGAGCAGTACTTC.

The rearrangement uses TRBV6-5 and TRBJ2-2; 12 bases align to TRBD1. Germline V lookup: CDR1 MNHEY, CDR2 SVGAGI. The CDR3 totals 14 residues. With 6 bases clipped from V and 6 bases from J, the junction kept 2 bases outside the gene matches. CDR3 protein: CASRGTGGPGELFF. CDR3 nucleotides: TGTGCCAGCAGAGGGACAGGGGGCCCCGGGGAGCTGTTTTTT.

This rearrangement joins TRBV19 to TRBJ1-4, with D hard to call. V gave up 1 base and J gave up 8 bases, with 11 bases separating them. This CDR3 has 14 amino acids. CDR1 LNHDA and CDR2 SQIVND come from the germline V gene (reference sequence). The CDR3 nucleotides read TGTGCCAGTAGTATAGTCGTGTGGAGCGAAAAACTGTTTTTT. Translated: CASSIVVWSEKLFF.

The chain has TRBV5-8 and TRBJ1-1, with 7 nucleotides matching TRBD1. V shed 4 bases, J shed 4 bases, and the junction held 10 bases outside the gene matches. Germline lookup yields CDR1 SGHTS and CDR2 YDEGEE. The length of the CDR3 is 15 residues. The CDR3 sequence is CASSPNGQVGTEAFF. CDR3 coding DNA: TGTGCCAGCAGCCCTAATGGACAGGTTGGCACTGAAGCTTTCTTT.

CDR3 amino acids: CASSPGQAPDTQYF. The CDR3 nucleotides are TGTGCCAGCTCACCAGGACAGGCCCCAGATACGCAGTATTTT. The rearrangement uses TRBV18 and TRBJ2-3; 7 nucleotides line up with TRBD1. There are 14 residues in the CDR3. The V gene's germline CDR1 is KGHSH and CDR2 LQKENI. Losses at the gene ends were 2 bases for V and 4 bases for J; bases not matched to a gene: 3.

This clone showed up just once. The J gene is TRBJ2-3, the V gene TRBV6-6; no clear D gene. The germline V gene encodes CDR1 MNHNY and CDR2 SVGAGI (reference sequence). Trimming shortened V by 0 bases and J by 4 bases, and 11 bases separated the two germline ends. CDR3 length: 15 amino acids. In DNA form, the CDR3 reads TGTGCCAGCAGTTACTCGAGGTCCCAGCCAGATACGCAGTATTTT. This translates into CASSYSRSQPDTQYF.

The chain couples TRBV5-1 to TRBJ2-3; weak D call: TRBD2 (6 bases). Germline V gene sequence: CDR1 SGHRS, CDR2 YFSETQ. This CDR3 region has 14 residues. Trimming took off 4 bases at V and 0 bases at J, with 9 bases between the two ends. The CDR3 loop is CASSAGQSTDTQYF. CDR3 DNA: TGCGCCAGCAGCGCGGGGCAGAGCACAGATACGCAGTATTTT.

This sequence joins TRBV4-1 and TRBJ1-1, with D tentatively TRBD1 (6 bases). V was clipped by 1 base and J by 5 bases, with 17 bases between them. The CDR3 extends over 16 amino acids. In germline, CDR1 is MGHRA, CDR2 YSYEKL. The CDR3 DNA is TGCGCCAGCAGCCAAGCCGGGCGGGGGGCTGGTACTGAAGCTTTCTTT. This translates into CASSQAGRGAGTEAFF.

In its sample, this clone was seen once. The chain recombines TRBV19 with TRBJ2-3; the match to TRBD1 covers 8 bases. The CDR3 covers 15 residues. Germline-derived CDR1 and CDR2 are LNHDA and SQIVND (reference sequence). Trimming removed 5 bases from V and 5 bases from J; junction bases left unmatched: 9. CDR3: CASSLPTGAKDTQYF. The CDR3 DNA reads TGTGCCAGTAGTTTGCCGACAGGGGCAAAAGATACGCAGTATTTT.

A single count supports this clone. This chain joins TRBV9 and TRBJ1-3; maybe TRBD1 (6 bases). Germline V gene sequence: CDR1 SGDLS, CDR2 YYNGEE. The CDR3 totals 16 residues. The V and J ends lost 5 bases and 0 bases respectively, with 15 bases between them. The CDR3 DNA reads as TGTGCCAGCAGGTTGGACAGCGGAGACTCTGGAAACACCATATATTTT. This translates into CASRLDSGDSGNTIYF. Supplemented by reference TRBV9 and TRBJ1-3, the full variable domain reads DSGVTQTPKHLITATGQRVTLRCSPRSGDLSVYWYQQSLDQGLQFLIQYYNGEERAKGNILERFSAQQFPDLHSELNLSSLELGDSALYFCASRLDSGDSGNTIYFGEGSWLTVV.

The rearrangement joins TRBV29-1 to TRBJ2-3, with 9 nucleotides matching TRBD2. This CDR3 has 14 amino acids. Trimming at V came to 3 bases and at J to 4 bases, leaving 5 bases not matched to a gene. Germline V gives CDR1 SQVTM, CDR2 ANQGSEA. The CDR3 here is CSVDSGSTADTQYF. As DNA, the CDR3 is TGCAGCGTTGATAGCGGGAGTACCGCAGATACGCAGTATTTT.

V gene TRBV11-3 combines with J gene TRBJ2-7, with 12 bases fitting TRBD2. The germline gives CDR1 SGHNT, CDR2 YENEEA. V trimming: 3 bases; J trimming: 4 bases; junction bases outside the gene matches: 4. The CDR3 runs 15 residues. The CDR3 loop reads CASSFGTSGFYEQYF. The CDR3 coding sequence is TGTGCCAGCAGCTTTGGGACTAGCGGGTTTTACGAGCAGTACTTC.